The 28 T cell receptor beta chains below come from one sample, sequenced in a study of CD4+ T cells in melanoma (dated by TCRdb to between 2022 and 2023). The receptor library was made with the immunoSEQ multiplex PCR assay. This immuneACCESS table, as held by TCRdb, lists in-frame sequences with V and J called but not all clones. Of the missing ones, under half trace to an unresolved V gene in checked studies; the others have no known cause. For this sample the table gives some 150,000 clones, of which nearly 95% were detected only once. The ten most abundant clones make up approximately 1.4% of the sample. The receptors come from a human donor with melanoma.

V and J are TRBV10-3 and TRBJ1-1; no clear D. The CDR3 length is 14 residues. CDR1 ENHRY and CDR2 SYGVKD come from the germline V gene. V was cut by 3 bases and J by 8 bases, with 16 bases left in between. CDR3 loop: CAISERGQPVEAFF. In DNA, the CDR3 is TGTGCCATCAGTGAACGGGGTCAGCCCGTAGAAGCTTTCTTT.

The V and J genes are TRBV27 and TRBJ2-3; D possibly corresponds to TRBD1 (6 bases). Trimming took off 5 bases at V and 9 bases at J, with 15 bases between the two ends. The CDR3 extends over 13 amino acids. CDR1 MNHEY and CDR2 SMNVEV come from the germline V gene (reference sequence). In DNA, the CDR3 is TGTGCCAGCAGTCCGTATGGTGGGGGCACGCAGTATTTT. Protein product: CASSPYGGGTQYF.

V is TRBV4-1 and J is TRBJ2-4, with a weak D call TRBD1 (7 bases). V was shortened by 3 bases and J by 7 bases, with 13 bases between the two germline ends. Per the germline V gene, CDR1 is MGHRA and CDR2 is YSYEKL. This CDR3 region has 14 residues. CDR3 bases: TGCGCCAGCAGCCACCCGACAGGGACTAACATTCAGTACTTC. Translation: CASSHPTGTNIQYF.

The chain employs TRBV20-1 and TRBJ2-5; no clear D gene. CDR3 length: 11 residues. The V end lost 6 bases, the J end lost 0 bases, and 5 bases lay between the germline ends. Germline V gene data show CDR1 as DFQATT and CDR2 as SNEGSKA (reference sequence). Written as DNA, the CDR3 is TGCAGTGCGGTCGACCAAGAGACCCAGTACTTC. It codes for CSAVDQETQYF.

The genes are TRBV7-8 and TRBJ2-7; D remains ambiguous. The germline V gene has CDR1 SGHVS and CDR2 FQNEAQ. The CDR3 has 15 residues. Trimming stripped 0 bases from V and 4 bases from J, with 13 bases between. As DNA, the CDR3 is TGTGCCAGCAGCTTAGCCAAACGGTCTGGTTACGAGCAGTACTTC. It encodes CASSLAKRSGYEQYF.

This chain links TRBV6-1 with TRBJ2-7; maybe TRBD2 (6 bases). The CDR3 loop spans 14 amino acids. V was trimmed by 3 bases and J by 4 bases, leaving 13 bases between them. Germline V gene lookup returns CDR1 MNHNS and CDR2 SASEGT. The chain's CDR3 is CASSDARGPYEQYF. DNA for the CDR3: TGTGCCAGCAGTGATGCGCGGGGACCTTACGAGCAGTACTTC.

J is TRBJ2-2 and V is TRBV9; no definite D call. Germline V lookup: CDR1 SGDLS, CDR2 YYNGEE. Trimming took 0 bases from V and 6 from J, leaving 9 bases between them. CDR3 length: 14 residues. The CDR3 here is CASSVGRVSGELFF. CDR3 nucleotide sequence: TGTGCCAGCAGCGTAGGAAGGGTTTCCGGGGAGCTGTTTTTT. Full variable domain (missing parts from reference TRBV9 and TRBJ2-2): DSGVTQTPKHLITATGQRVTLRCSPRSGDLSVYWYQQSLDQGLQFLIQYYNGEERAKGNILERFSAQQFPDLHSELNLSSLELGDSALYFCASSVGRVSGELFFGEGSRLTVL.

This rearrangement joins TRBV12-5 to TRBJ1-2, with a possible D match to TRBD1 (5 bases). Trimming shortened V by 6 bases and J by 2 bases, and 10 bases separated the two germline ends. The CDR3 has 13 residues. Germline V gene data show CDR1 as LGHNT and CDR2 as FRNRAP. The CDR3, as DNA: TGTGCTAGTGGGGATAGGGGAAACTATGGCTACACCTTC. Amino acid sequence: CASGDRGNYGYTF.

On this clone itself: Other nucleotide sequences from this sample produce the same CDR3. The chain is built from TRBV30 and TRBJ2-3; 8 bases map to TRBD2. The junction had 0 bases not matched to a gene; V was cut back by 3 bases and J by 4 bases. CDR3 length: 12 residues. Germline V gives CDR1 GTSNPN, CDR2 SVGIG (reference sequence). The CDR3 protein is CAWSGGADTQYF. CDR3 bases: TGTGCCTGGAGCGGGGGGGCAGATACGCAGTATTTT. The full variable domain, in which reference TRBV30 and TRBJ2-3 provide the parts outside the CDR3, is SQTIHQWPATLVQPVGSPLSLECTVEGTSNPNLYWYRQAAGRGLQLLFYSVGIGQISSEVPQNLSASRPQDRQFILSSKKLLLSDSGFYLCAWSGGADTQYFGPGTRLTVL.

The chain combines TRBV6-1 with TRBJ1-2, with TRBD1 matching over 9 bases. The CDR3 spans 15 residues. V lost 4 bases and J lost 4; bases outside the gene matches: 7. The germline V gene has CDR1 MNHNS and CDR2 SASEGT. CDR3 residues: CASSGGQGKGYGYTF. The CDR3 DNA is TGTGCCAGCAGTGGAGGACAGGGGAAGGGCTATGGCTACACCTTC.

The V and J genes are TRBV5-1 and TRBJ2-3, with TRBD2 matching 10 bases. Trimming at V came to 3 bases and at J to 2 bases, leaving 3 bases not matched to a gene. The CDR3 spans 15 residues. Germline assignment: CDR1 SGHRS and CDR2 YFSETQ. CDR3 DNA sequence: TGCGCCAGCAGCTCCAGCGGGGGGGCCACAGATACGCAGTATTTT. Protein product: CASSSSGGATDTQYF.

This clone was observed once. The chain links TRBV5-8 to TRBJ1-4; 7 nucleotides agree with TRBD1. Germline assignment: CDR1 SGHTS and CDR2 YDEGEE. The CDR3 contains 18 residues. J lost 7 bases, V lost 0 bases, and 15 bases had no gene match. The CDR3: CASSLGDSLTLTGEKLFF. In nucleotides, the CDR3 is TGTGCCAGCAGCTTGGGGGACAGTCTTACCCTTACAGGTGAAAAACTGTTTTTT.

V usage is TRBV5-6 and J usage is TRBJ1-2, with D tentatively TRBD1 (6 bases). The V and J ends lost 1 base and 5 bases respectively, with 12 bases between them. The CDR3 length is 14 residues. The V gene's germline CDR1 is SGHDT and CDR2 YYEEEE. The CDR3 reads CASSLWGRRYGYTF. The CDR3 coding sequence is TGTGCCAGCAGCTTGTGGGGGCGCCGGTATGGCTACACCTTC.

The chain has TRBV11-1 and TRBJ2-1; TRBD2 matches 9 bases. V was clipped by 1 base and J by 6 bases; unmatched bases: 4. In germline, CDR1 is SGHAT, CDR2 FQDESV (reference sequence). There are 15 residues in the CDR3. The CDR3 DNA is TGTGCCAGCAGCTTAGGGCGGGGGGGCCGCAATGAGCAGTTCTTC. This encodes CASSLGRGGRNEQFF.

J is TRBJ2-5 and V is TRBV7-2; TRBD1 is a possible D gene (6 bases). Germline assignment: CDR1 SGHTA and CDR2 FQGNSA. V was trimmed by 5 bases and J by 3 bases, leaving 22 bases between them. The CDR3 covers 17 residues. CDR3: CASSPSPHRAGKETQYF. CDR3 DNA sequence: TGTGCCAGCAGCCCGAGCCCCCACAGGGCAGGTAAAGAGACCCAGTACTTC.

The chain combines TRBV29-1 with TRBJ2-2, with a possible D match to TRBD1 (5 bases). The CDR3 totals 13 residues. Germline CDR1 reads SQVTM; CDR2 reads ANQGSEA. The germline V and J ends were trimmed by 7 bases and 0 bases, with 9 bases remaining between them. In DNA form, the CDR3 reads TGCAGCGGGGGCAGACCGAACACCGGGGAGCTGTTTTTT. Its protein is CSGGRPNTGELFF.

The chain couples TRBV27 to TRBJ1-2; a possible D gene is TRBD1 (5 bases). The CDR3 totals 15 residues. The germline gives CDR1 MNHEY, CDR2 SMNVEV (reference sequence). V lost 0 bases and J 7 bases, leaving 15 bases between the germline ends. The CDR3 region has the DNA TGTGCCAGCAGTTTATCGCGCAGTGGGAGGGGTGGCTACACCTTC. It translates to CASSLSRSGRGGYTF.

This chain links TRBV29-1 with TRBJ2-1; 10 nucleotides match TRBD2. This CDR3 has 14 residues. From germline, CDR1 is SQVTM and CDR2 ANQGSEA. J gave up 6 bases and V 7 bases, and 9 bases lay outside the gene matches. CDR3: CSDGLAGAPNEQFF. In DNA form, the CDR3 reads TGCAGCGATGGTCTAGCGGGGGCCCCCAATGAGCAGTTCTTC.

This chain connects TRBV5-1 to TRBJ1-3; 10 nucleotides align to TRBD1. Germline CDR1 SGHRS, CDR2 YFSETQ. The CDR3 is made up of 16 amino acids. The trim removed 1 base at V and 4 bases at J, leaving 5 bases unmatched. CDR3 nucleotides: TGCGCCAGCAGCTTGTCGGGGACAGGGGAAGGAAACACCATATATTTT. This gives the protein CASSLSGTGEGNTIYF.

The CDR3 bases are TGCGCCAGCAGCCAAAATAGGGCTACATCCTATGGCTACACCTTC. Translating it yields CASSQNRATSYGYTF. V gene TRBV4-1 combines with J gene TRBJ1-2; D ambiguous. CDR1 is MGHRA and CDR2 is YSYEKL in the germline V gene. CDR3 length equals 15 residues. V was cut by 2 bases and J by 4 bases, with 14 bases left in between.

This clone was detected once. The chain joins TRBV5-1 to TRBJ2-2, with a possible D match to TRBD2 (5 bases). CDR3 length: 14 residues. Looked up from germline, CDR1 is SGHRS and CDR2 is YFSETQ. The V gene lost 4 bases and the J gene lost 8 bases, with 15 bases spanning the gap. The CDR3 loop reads CASSLISEGGELFF. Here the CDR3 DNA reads TGCGCCAGCAGCCTAATTAGCGAGGGAGGGGAGCTGTTTTTT.

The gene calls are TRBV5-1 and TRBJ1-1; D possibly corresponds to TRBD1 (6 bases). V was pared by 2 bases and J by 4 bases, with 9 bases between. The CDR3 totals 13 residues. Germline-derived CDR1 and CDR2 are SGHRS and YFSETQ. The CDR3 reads CASSFTGITEAFF. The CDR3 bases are TGCGCCAGCAGCTTCACAGGGATCACTGAAGCTTTCTTT.

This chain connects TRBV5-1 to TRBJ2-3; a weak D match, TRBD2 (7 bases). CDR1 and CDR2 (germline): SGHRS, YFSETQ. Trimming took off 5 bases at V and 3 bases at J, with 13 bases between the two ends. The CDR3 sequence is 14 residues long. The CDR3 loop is CASRPGGRTDTQYF. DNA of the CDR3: TGCGCCAGCAGACCCGGGGGGCGGACAGATACGCAGTATTTT.

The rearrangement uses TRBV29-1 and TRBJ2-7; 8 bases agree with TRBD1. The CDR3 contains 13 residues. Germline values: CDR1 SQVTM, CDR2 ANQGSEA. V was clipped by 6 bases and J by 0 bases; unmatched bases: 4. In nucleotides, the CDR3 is TGCAGCGTGGGACAGGATAGCTCCTACGAGCAGTACTTC. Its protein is CSVGQDSSYEQYF.

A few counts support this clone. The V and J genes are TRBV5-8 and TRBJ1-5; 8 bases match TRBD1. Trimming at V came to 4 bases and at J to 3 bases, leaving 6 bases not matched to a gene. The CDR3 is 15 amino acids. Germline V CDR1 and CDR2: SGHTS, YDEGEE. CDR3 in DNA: TGTGCCAGCAGCGTCGACAGGGGCTACAATCAGCCCCAGCATTTT. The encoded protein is CASSVDRGYNQPQHF.

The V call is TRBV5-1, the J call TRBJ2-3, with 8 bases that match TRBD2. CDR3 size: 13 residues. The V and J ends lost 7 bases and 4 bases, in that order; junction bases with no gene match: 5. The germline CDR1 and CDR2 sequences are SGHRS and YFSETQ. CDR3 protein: CASRGGGADTQYF. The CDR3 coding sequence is TGCGCCAGCCGGGGGGGCGGTGCAGATACGCAGTATTTT.

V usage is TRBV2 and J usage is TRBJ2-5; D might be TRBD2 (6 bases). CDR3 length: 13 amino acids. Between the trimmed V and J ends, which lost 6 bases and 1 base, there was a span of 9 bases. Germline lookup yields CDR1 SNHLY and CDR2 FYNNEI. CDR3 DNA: TGTGCCAGCAGGGGGGACTCCCAAGAGACCCAGTACTTC. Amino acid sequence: CASRGDSQETQYF.

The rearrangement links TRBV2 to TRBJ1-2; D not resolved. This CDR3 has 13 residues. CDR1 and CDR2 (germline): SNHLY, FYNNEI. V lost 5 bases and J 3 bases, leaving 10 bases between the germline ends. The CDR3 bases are TGTGCCAGCAGTTTTCGAGTGGACTATGGCTACACCTTC. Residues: CASSFRVDYGYTF.